This TCR beta chain is from a study of T cell repertoires in cytomegalovirus infection. Overall study: In the study, CMV epitopes included recently identified HLA-C-restricted and well-studied HLA-B-restricted ones. Study-level points and caveats: Across the ex vivo response, the dominant clonotypes were HLA-C-restricted CMV-specific TCR beta clonotypes.

To note about this clonotype: Its specificity is unknown.

TCRdb re-called the reads with MiXCR, one entry per CDR3 protein. Of 100,000 to 150,000 distinct CDR3 sequences listed, over 30% were seen once; the top ten hold approximately 50%. This CDR3 region has 16 residues. Germline V lookup: CDR1 MDHEN, CDR2 SYDVKM. Trimming cost V 2 bases and J 6 bases; bases outside gene matches: 11. Here the sequenced sample was CD8+ T cells from cultured PBMCs, taken from culture after CMV antigen stimulation. This rearrangement joins TRBV28 to TRBJ2-7, with 9 positions matching TRBD1. The TCR comes from a human donor in good health (CMV status not recorded). Some clones in this sample may be carry-over from other donors' samples. The CDR3 spells CASSLQTGGYPLEQYF. The CDR3 DNA reads as TGTGCCAGCAGTTTACAGACAGGGGGGTACCCCCTCGAGCAGTACTTC.